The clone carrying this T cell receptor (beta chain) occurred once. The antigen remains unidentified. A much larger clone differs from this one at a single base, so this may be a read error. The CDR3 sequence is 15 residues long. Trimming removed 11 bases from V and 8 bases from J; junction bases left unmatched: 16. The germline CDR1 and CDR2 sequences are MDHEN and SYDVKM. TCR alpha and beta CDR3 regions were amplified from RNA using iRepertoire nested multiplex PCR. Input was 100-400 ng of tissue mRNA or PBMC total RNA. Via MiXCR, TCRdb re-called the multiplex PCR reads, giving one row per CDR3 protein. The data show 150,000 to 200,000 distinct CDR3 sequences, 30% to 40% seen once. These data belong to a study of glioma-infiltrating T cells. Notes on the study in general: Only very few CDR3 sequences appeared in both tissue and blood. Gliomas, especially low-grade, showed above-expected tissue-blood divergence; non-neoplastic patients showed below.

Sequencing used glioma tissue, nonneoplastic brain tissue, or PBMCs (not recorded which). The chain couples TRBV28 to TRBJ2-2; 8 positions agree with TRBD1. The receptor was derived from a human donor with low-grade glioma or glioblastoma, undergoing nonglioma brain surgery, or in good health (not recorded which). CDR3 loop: CAGQKDRVGLGELFF. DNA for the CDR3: TGTGCCGGTCAGAAGGACAGGGTCGGATTGGGGGAGCTGTTTTTT. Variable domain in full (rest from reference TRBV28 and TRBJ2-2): DVKVTQSSRYLVKRTGEKVFLECVQDMDHENMFWYRQDPGLGLRLIYFSYDVKMKEKGDIPEGYSVSREKKERFSLILESASTNQTSMYLCAGQKDRVGLGELFFGEGSRLTVL.